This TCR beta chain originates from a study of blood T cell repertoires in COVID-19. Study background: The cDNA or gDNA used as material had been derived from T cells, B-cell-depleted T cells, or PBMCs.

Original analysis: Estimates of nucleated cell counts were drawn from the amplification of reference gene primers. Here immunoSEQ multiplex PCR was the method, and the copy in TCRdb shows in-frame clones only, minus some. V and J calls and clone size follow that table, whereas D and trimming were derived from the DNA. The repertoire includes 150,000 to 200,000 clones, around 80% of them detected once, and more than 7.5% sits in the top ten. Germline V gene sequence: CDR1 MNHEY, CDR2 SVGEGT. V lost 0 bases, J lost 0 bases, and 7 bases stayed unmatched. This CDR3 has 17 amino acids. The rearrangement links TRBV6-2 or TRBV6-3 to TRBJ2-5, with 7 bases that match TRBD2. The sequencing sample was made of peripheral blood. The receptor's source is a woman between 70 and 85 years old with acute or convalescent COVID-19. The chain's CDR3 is CASSYSRTSRYQETQYF. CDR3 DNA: TGTGCCAGCAGTTACTCTCGGACTAGTAGGTACCAAGAGACCCAGTACTTC.